What follows are 27 T cell receptor beta chains derived from one specimen sequenced in a study of blood T cell repertoires in COVID-19. TCRdb's table, derived via immunoSEQ multiplex PCR, lists solely in-frame clones and lacks some. The table records approximately 80,000 clones, less than 85% of them present only once. The sequenced material came from peripheral blood. The source of these receptors is a man in his 70s with active or convalescent COVID-19.

The chain has TRBV5-1 and TRBJ2-5; 9 nucleotides agree with TRBD1. The CDR3 loop spans 14 amino acids. Trimming removed 5 bases from V and 1 base from J; junction bases left unmatched: 3. CDR1 is SGHRS, CDR2 YFSETQ, per germline. The CDR3 DNA follows: TGCGCCAGCAGTACACAGGGGGCCCAAGAGACCCAGTACTTC. Protein product: CASSTQGAQETQYF.

The rearrangement joins TRBV6-5 to TRBJ1-4; 7 bases line up with TRBD1. Germline V gene lookup returns CDR1 MNHEY and CDR2 SVGAGI. The CDR3 runs to 13 residues. V trimming: 6 bases; J trimming: 8 bases; junction bases outside the gene matches: 6. The CDR3 here is CASSRDSTEKLFF. For the CDR3, the DNA is TGTGCCAGCAGCCGGGACAGCACAGAAAAACTGTTTTTT.

The chain recombines TRBV4-2 with TRBJ2-1; 12 nucleotides match TRBD2. Trimming cost V 0 bases and J 7 bases; bases outside gene matches: 10. CDR1 and CDR2 from the germline V gene are LGHNA and YNFKEQ. CDR3 length: 18 amino acids. CDR3 residues: CASSQELAGGSDLNEQFF. CDR3 nucleotides: TGTGCCAGCAGCCAAGAACTAGCGGGGGGCTCTGACCTAAATGAGCAGTTCTTC.

This chain uses TRBV18 with TRBJ1-2, with TRBD1 matching 7 bases. The length of the CDR3 is 17 residues. The germline V gene encodes CDR1 KGHSH and CDR2 LQKENI. V gave up 2 bases and J gave up 4 bases; unmatched junction bases: 13. The DNA for the CDR3 is TGTGCCAGCTCACCAGGTGATGACAGGGTAGCTTTCTATGGCTACACCTTC. Its translation is CASSPGDDRVAFYGYTF.

In this sample, this clone turned up once. The chain employs TRBV19 and TRBJ1-4, with 7 positions matching TRBD1. Germline loops: CDR1 LNHDA, CDR2 SQIVND (reference sequence). The J segment lost 5 bases and the V segment lost 6 bases, leaving 6 bases of the junction unmatched. This CDR3 spans 14 amino acids. CDR3 in DNA: TGTGCCAGTAGCCGACAGGGTATGAATGAAAAACTGTTTTTT. Translating it yields CASSRQGMNEKLFF.

The chain carries TRBV9 and TRBJ1-2; 8 bases agree with TRBD1. Germline lookup yields CDR1 SGDLS and CDR2 YYNGEE. V lost 4 bases to trimming and J lost 8 bases; unmatched junction nucleotides: 4. The CDR3 is 12 amino acids. The CDR3: CASSKTGVGYTF. The CDR3 DNA is TGTGCCAGCAGCAAGACAGGGGTCGGCTACACCTTC.

The table lists this clone with a few counts. The chain employs TRBV19 and TRBJ2-5; TRBD2 is a possible D gene (5 bases). The CDR3 has 13 residues. Germline CDR1 LNHDA, CDR2 SQIVND (reference sequence). V lost 6 bases and J 4 bases, leaving 12 bases between the germline ends. For the CDR3, the DNA is TGTGCCAGTAGATCGGAAGGGAGAGAGACCCAGTACTTC. Residues: CASRSEGRETQYF.

This chain uses TRBV6-5 with TRBJ2-2, with 10 bases identical to TRBD2. V was pared by 11 bases and J by 1 base, with 4 bases of the junction left unmatched. The CDR3 is 14 amino acids. CDR1 and CDR2 (germline): MNHEY, SVGAGI. As DNA, the CDR3 is TGTGCCGGACGGACTAGCGGGAACACCGGGGAGCTGTTTTTT. It translates to CAGRTSGNTGELFF.

The V gene is TRBV7-2, the J gene TRBJ1-2; D gene ambiguous. CDR1 is SGHTA and CDR2 is FQGNSA in the germline V gene. This CDR3 contains 14 residues. Between the trimmed V and J ends, which lost 2 bases and 0 bases, there was a span of 7 bases. This CDR3 reads CASSLSTTNYGYTF. CDR3 nucleotide sequence: TGTGCCAGCAGCTTATCTACCACTAACTATGGCTACACCTTC. The full variable domain, in which reference TRBV7-2 and TRBJ1-2 provide the parts outside the CDR3, is GAGVSQSPSNKVTEKGKDVELRCDPISGHTALYWYRQSLGQGLEFLIYFQGNSAPDKSGLPSDRFSAERTGGSVSTLTIQRTQQEDSAVYLCASSLSTTNYGYTFGSGTRLTVV.

This clone was observed once. The J gene is TRBJ1-5, the V gene TRBV28; D is unclear. The CDR3 totals 13 residues. V was clipped by 5 bases and J by 5 bases, with 10 bases between them. CDR1 and CDR2 (germline): MDHEN, SYDVKM. The CDR3 DNA follows: TGTGCCAGCAGTCTGGCCCCTCATCAGCCCCAGCATTTT. As protein: CASSLAPHQPQHF.

V gene TRBV7-8 combines with J gene TRBJ1-1; D uncertain. The V end was cut by 5 bases, the J end by 1 base, with 14 bases between. The CDR3 has 15 amino acids. Germline V lookup: CDR1 SGHVS, CDR2 FQNEAQ. The DNA of the CDR3 is TGTGCCAGCAGCGACTACCATCGACAGAACACTGAAGCTTTCTTT. Translated, it gives CASSDYHRQNTEAFF.

This clone has a single count. The chain carries TRBV5-1 and TRBJ2-1; 10 nucleotides agree with TRBD2. The CDR3 consists of 14 residues. Germline CDR1 SGHRS, CDR2 YFSETQ. V lost 5 bases, J lost 9 bases, and 8 bases stayed unmatched. In DNA form, the CDR3 reads TGCGCCAGCAGTAGTAGCGGGGGGCAGGGTGAGCAGTTCTTC. As protein: CASSSSGGQGEQFF.

The genes are TRBV10-3 and TRBJ1-3, with D hard to call. CDR3 length equals 14 residues. Germline lookup yields CDR1 ENHRY and CDR2 SYGVKD. V lost 10 bases to trimming and J lost 0 bases, with 13 bases between them. The CDR3, as DNA: TGTGCCACCACGGACGGACTCTCTGGAAACACCATATATTTT. Translation gives CATTDGLSGNTIYF.

V and J are TRBV9 and TRBJ2-7; 9 bases fit TRBD1. The J segment lost 3 bases and the V segment lost 3 bases, leaving 4 bases of the junction unmatched. Germline V gene lookup returns CDR1 SGDLS and CDR2 YYNGEE. The length of the CDR3 is 14 residues. CDR3 loop: CASSAQGQGYEQYF. The CDR3 nucleotides read TGTGCCAGCAGCGCCCAGGGACAGGGCTACGAGCAGTACTTC.

This chain uses TRBV2 with TRBJ1-6; D is unresolved. The CDR3 has 12 residues. V was cut by 10 bases and J by 7 bases, with 11 bases left in between. Per the germline V gene, CDR1 is SNHLY and CDR2 is FYNNEI. DNA for the CDR3: TGTGCCAAGAGACTCGGCAATTCACCCCTCCACTTT. Protein: CAKRLGNSPLHF.

J is TRBJ1-2 and V is TRBV28; D uncertain. Per the germline V gene, CDR1 is MDHEN and CDR2 is SYDVKM. Trimming removed 3 bases at V and 7 bases at J, with 6 bases between. The CDR3 covers 11 residues. Written as DNA, the CDR3 is TGTGCCAGCAGTTTGTACGGTGGCTACACCTTC. Protein product: CASSLYGGYTF.

The rearrangement uses TRBV6-2 or TRBV6-3 and TRBJ2-7, with a possible D match to TRBD2 (6 bases). The germline V and J ends were trimmed by 6 bases and 6 bases, with 15 bases remaining between them. CDR1 is MNHEY and CDR2 is SVGEGT in the germline V gene. The CDR3 runs to 13 residues. CDR3 loop: CASSVAVPGEQYF. CDR3 bases: TGTGCCAGCAGCGTAGCGGTCCCCGGCGAGCAGTACTTC.

V gene TRBV28 combines with J gene TRBJ1-1; a weak D match, TRBD1 (6 bases). The length of the CDR3 is 13 residues. CDR1 is MDHEN and CDR2 is SYDVKM in the germline V gene. V was shortened by 3 bases and J by 7 bases, with 12 bases between the two germline ends. CDR3 coding DNA: TGTGCCAGCAGTTTGTCAGGGGTGGGTGAAGCTTTCTTT. It is translated as CASSLSGVGEAFF. Variable domain in full (rest from reference TRBV28 and TRBJ1-1): DVKVTQSSRYLVKRTGEKVFLECVQDMDHENMFWYRQDPGLGLRLIYFSYDVKMKEKGDIPEGYSVSREKKERFSLILESASTNQTSMYLCASSLSGVGEAFFGQGTRLTVV.

This clone was picked up many times. The rearrangement joins TRBV6-5 to TRBJ1-2, with 8 bases fitting TRBD1. V lost 6 bases to trimming and J lost 8 bases; unmatched junction nucleotides: 8. The CDR3 has 13 residues. The germline V gene has CDR1 MNHEY and CDR2 SVGAGI. This chain's CDR3 is CASSADRAGGYTF. The CDR3 DNA sequence: TGTGCCAGCAGCGCGGACAGGGCGGGAGGCTACACCTTC.

This chain uses TRBV2 with TRBJ2-7; 9 bases match TRBD1. CDR1 is SNHLY, CDR2 FYNNEI, per germline. The CDR3 loop spans 14 amino acids. J gave up 1 base and V 7 bases, and 5 bases lay outside the gene matches. The chain's CDR3 is CASIRTGASYEQYF. The CDR3 DNA follows: TGTGCCAGCATTAGGACAGGGGCATCCTACGAGCAGTACTTC.

The rearrangement links TRBV12-5 to TRBJ1-1; D possibly corresponds to TRBD1 (5 bases). Germline loops: CDR1 LGHNT, CDR2 FRNRAP. Trimming stripped 6 bases from V and 1 base from J, with 9 bases between. The CDR3 contains 13 residues. The CDR3 loop is CASGEQANTEAFF. The CDR3 DNA reads TGTGCTAGTGGAGAACAGGCGAACACTGAAGCTTTCTTT.

The chain is built from TRBV3-1 (or the pseudogene TRBV3-2) and TRBJ2-1; D remains unclear. There are 12 residues in the CDR3. Germline-derived CDR1 and CDR2 are LGHDT and YNNKEL (reference sequence). Trimming stripped 4 bases from V and 9 bases from J, with 10 bases between. CDR3 sequence reads: CASSLSSTEQFF. CDR3 bases: TGTGCCAGCAGCCTTTCTAGTACTGAGCAGTTCTTC.

The J gene is TRBJ2-2, the V gene TRBV9, with 9 bases aligning to TRBD2. The CDR3 extends over 16 amino acids. The V gene's germline CDR1 is SGDLS and CDR2 YYNGEE. The J segment lost 5 bases and the V segment lost 0 bases, leaving 5 bases of the junction unmatched. The CDR3 DNA reads as TGTGCCAGCAGCGTAGAGAGCGGGGGGAGTACCGGGGAGCTGTTTTTT. This translates into CASSVESGGSTGELFF.

This clone has a handful of counts. The rearrangement uses TRBV7-8 and TRBJ2-7; D remains unclear. Trimming removed 3 bases from V and 4 bases from J, with 10 bases in between. Germline V gene lookup returns CDR1 SGHVS and CDR2 FQNEAQ. There are 13 residues in the CDR3. The DNA for the CDR3 is TGTGCCAGCAGCTTGGAACAGATGTACGAGCAGTACTTC. It is translated as CASSLEQMYEQYF.

This chain links TRBV6-1 with TRBJ1-4; 8 bases are a match to TRBD1. This CDR3 contains 16 residues. The trim removed 4 bases at V and 8 bases at J, leaving 12 bases unmatched. Germline-derived CDR1 and CDR2 are MNHNS and SASEGT. CDR3 nucleotide sequence: TGTGCCAGCAGTGCCAAGCTGACAGGGGAAGGGGAAAAACTGTTTTTT. As protein: CASSAKLTGEGEKLFF.

The gene calls are TRBV10-3 and TRBJ1-5, with TRBD1 matching over 7 bases. This CDR3 contains 13 residues. The germline CDR1 and CDR2 sequences are ENHRY and SYGVKD. Unmatched junction bases numbered 2, after V lost 6 bases and J lost 3 bases. The DNA for the CDR3 is TGTGCCATCAGAGGGACAGACAATCAGCCCCAGCATTTT. It specifies CAIRGTDNQPQHF.

This clone was seen a handful of times. The genes are TRBV2 and TRBJ2-6; D is uncertain. The CDR3 is made up of 15 amino acids. The V and J ends lost 2 bases and 0 bases respectively, with 5 bases between them. From germline, CDR1 is SNHLY and CDR2 FYNNEI. CDR3 sequence (DNA): TGTGCCAGCAGTGAACAGGTCTCTGGGGCCAACGTCCTGACTTTC. Protein: CASSEQVSGANVLTF.